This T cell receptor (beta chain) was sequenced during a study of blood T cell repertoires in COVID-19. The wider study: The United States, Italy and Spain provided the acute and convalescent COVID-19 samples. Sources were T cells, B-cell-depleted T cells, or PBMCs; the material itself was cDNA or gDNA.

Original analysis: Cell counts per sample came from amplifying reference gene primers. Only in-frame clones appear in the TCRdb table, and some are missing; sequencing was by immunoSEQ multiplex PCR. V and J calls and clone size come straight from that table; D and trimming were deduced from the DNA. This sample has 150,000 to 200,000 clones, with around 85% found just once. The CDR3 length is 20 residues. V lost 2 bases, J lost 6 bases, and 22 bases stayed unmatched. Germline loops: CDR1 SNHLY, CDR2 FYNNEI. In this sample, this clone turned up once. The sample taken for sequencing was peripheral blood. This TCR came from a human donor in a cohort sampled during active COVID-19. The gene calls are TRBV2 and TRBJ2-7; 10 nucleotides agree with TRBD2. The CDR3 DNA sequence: TGTGCCAGCAGTGAACTCCCGAGGGGCAACCTAGCGGGAGCCCGTATCGAGCAGTACTTC. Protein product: CASSELPRGNLAGARIEQYF.